This TCR beta chain derives from a study of cytomegalovirus exposure and HLA in healthy donors (dated by TCRdb to about 2017). Study-wide context: An earlier analysis of roughly 500 of the donors reported more than 250 Gb of sequence data and roughly 110 million unique TCR beta sequences from 150 million to 200 million T cells. An early release covering 550 to 700 HLA-typed donors comprised roughly 300 gigabases of sequencing data and some 79 million unique TCR sequences. Of the 300 to 450 genotyped donors, 75% to 85% were placed in the genetic ancestry cluster associated with self-reported Caucasian donors. The study aimed to test whether cataloging public T cell receptors could reveal signatures of past pathogen exposure. The T cell repertoires of around 730 subjects were profiled by immunosequencing and related to cytomegalovirus serostatus. Along with the roughly 670-subject first cohort, a separate validation cohort of some 130 different subjects was used. To predict cytomegalovirus infection status, the study brought together high-throughput TCR immunosequencing, statistical association of individual TCRs with disease status, and machine learning. A later analysis re-examined previously published TCR beta repertoires from more than 600 donors and added high-resolution HLA genotyping to investigate patterns of TCR occurrence. Rather than drawing on any new phenotypic data, the later analysis identified candidate immune exposures from TCR beta sequences and the way those sequences occurred across donors. An earlier analysis of roughly 600 of the donors used high-throughput TCR beta sequencing to judge whether each TCR beta V gene segment behaved as functional or pseudogenic. Alongside the repertoire data, information on donor age, sex, ethnicity and CMV serostatus was compiled. In a later genetic analysis, genome-wide SNP genotypes for about three fifths of the roughly 670 donors were used, and that subset was treated as a discovery cohort. All discovery cohort repertoires had been generated on a single sequencing platform. Both class I and class II loci were covered by HLA typing, at four-digit resolution. The number of donors typed differed by locus, with roughly 629-640 for A, B, C, DRB1 and DQB1, over 500 for DQA1, 600 to 610 for DPA1, and approximately 470 for DPB1. Roughly 5 DR-DQ haplotypes were handled as single units for association and clustering, since linkage in the cohort was strong. Among a few hundred genotyped donors of the cohort, an average of about 240,000 unique TCR beta nucleotide sequences were sequenced per donor, around 18% of them non-productive. The paper as a whole reports these results and caveats: The study gave a list of about 170 TCR beta chains associated with cytomegalovirus. The sequencing pipeline was judged likely to have produced a cluster of highly shared sequence variants as a technical artifact. Correlated functional status among segregating V segments might reflect linkage disequilibrium, but an unknown experimental factor could not be ruled out. Compared with equally common non-associated chains, HLA-associated TCR beta chains in a later analysis were more clonally expanded and had lower generation probabilities. Assigning TCR associations to individual alleles was difficult when HLA alleles, especially DR and DQ, strongly co-occurred. Across donors, most TCR sequences were observed very rarely, whereas some public TCRs were present in many individuals. The authors suggested that the approach could potentially be extended to other disease states and immunological phenotypes. Broadly in line with IMGT annotations, most TCR beta V segments showed up in productive rearrangements about 87% or about 30% of the time in an earlier analysis of about 500 of the donors. In a later analysis, some 17,000 TCR beta sequences were associated with specific HLA alleles at a false discovery rate of 0.05. A further reported finding was that TCR beta sequences accurately predicted the HLA-A and HLA-B alleles for most subjects in the first cohort. In vitro tests confirmed that a few of the cytomegalovirus-associated TCR beta chains recognize cytomegalovirus antigens. An association between a missense DCLRE1C variant and V-gene and J-gene trimming of TCR beta chains was found in a later genetic analysis and replicated in an independent cohort. In a later analysis, several top co-occurrence clusters were reported to appear linked to parvovirus B19, influenza, CMV and Epstein-Barr virus. This cohort had only TCR beta chains sequenced, and the lack of alpha or paired-chain data limited which features could be detected. A later genetic analysis reported fewer N-insertions in productive TCRs among donors in an Asian-associated ancestry cluster than the roughly 670-donor mean. In a later analysis, the rate of TCR association differed among HLA loci, with DRB1 alleles having the most associated TCRs and HLA-C alleles having the fewest. Presence/absence analyses assumed roughly uniform sequencing depth across donors, an assumption that may not hold. Because counts were too low, about 18 rarely observed V segments, including chromosome 9 orphons, were excluded from the earlier analysis of 587 of the donors. The classifier was reported to diagnose cytomegalovirus status with high specificity and sensitivity in both the original cohort and the validation cohort. For the cohort, immune exposure information was limited to CMV serostatus. Because the 87-base-pair reads could not distinguish some IMGT-functional V segments, including TRBV6-2 and TRBV6-3, those segments were excluded. A later analysis found that most CMV-associated TCR beta chains appeared HLA-restricted, with HLA associations seemingly driven largely by CMV exposure. Because some donors lacked HLA typing at each locus, the association tests relied only on the typed subset.

V lost 4 bases and J lost 7 bases; the stretch between them is 13 bases long. Reading from cysteine to phenylalanine, the CDR3 counts 13 amino acids. CDR3 DNA only is kept here, 39 bases in frame from base 1. The germline V gene (reference sequence) gives CDR1 as MNHNY and CDR2 as SVGAGI. The cohort consisted of fewer than 700 healthy bone marrow donors. At the time of sampling, all cohort members were nominally healthy, though unrecorded immune exposures were likely present. The donor was CMV seropositive and belonged to the group of 250 to 350 seropositive cohort members. Every donor gave a peripheral blood sample, and the peripheral blood mononuclear cells from that sample were used for TCR beta sequencing. The Qiagen DNeasy Blood Extraction Kit was used to extract genomic DNA from the blood cell samples. To note about this clone: This receptor's antigen is unknown. No quality values exist for individual bases; no much larger clone is one base distant.

Library preparation used the immunoSEQ multiplex PCR assay. A mixture of 60 forward primers for TCR Vbeta segments and 13 reverse primers for TCR Jbeta segments was used in the multiplex PCR. Amplification of the CDR3 region of rearranged TCR beta genes was performed with a multiplex PCR assay on genomic DNA. The Illumina HiSeq System was used to sequence the amplified TCR beta libraries as 87-base-pair reads. In the authors' own workflow: Across the 500 to 750 repertoires, a later analysis counted 80 million or so unique TCR beta chains, around 11 million of which were shared by at least two donors. A nearest-neighbor algorithm error-corrected the raw reads and collapsed the reads into unique sequences, merging closely related sequences to remove PCR and sequencing errors. Alignment of CDR3 sequences to IMGT reference sequences was used to assign V, D and J gene segments. For a sequence to be retained, a match of at least six nucleotides to both a V gene segment and a J gene segment was required. A rearrangement was called productive if the CDR3 had no stop codons and remained in frame with V and J, and every other rearrangement was called non-productive. CDR3 was defined according to IMGT convention as the region running from the second conserved V-encoded cysteine to the conserved J-encoded phenylalanine. The earlier analysis of about 570 of the donors excluded any sequence lacking an unambiguous match to a single V gene segment. In an earlier analysis of almost 600 of the donors, a V segment was called functional when productive rearrangements were above 56.7%, and segregating when the standard deviation between donors exceeded 5%. A statistical classification framework was developed to diagnose cytomegalovirus status using the catalog of TCR beta chain sequences. In a later analysis, TCR nucleotide sequences were compared against IMGT/GENE-DB human TR gene sequences so that V and J genes could be assigned. A later analysis assigned CDR3 sequences and most-parsimonious VDJ recombination scenarios with the TCRdist pipeline. In a later analysis, each TCR beta chain was defined by its CDR3 amino acid sequence together with its V-gene family, and reads lacking a unique V-gene family were excluded. A later analysis removed roughly 590 highly shared, low-generation-probability nucleotide sequences to deal with suspected cross-contamination and a sequencing artifact. For each public chain, a later analysis derived a clonal expansion index from normalized ranks of inferred template counts within each repertoire. A later analysis computed generation probabilities with a VDJ recombination model fitted to out-of-frame rearrangements, and checked the results against IGoR. Hypergeometric tests were used in a later analysis to score TCR-TCR, TCR-HLA and TCR-CMV co-occurrence, with a repertoire-size bias correction applied to the TCR pairs. In a later analysis, false discovery rates were estimated by permuting HLA or CMV assignments 20 times. In a later analysis, co-occurring TCRs were grouped using DBSCAN, with TCRdist sequence similarity added in when clustering inside HLA-allele-positive subsets. Co-occurrence clustering excluded repertoires with fewer than 30,000 or more than 120,000 public chains, plus five with anomalous nucleotide sharing. TCRdb's version of the immuneACCESS table is confined to in-frame rearrangements and falls short of the full clone set. An unresolved V gene accounts for under half of the shortfall where checked; the remainder is of unknown origin. The V and J calls and the clone size are those of that table, but D and trimming were determined from the DNA. Here the sample has about 130,000 clones; around three quarters occur a single time. Of the sample, roughly 13% falls within the top ten clones.

Material: PBMCs. The receptor comes from a woman aged 60-75 years in good health and CMV-seropositive. The receptor chain draws on TRBV6-6 and TRBJ1-2, and possibly TRBD1, on 5 matching bases. The nucleotides read TGTGCCAGCAGTTTGGACACGACTGGTGGCTACACCTTC. Its coded protein is CASSLDTTGGYTF.